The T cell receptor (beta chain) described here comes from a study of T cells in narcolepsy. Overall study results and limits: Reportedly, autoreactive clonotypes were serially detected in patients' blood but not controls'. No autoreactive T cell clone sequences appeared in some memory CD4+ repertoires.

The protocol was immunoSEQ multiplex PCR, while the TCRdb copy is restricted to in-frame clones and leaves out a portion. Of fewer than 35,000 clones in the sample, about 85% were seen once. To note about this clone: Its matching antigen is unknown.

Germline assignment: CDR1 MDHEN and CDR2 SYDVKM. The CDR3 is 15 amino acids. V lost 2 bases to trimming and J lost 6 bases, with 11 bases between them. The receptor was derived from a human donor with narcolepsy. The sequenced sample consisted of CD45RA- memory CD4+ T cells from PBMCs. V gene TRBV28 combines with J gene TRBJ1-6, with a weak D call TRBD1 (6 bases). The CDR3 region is CASSLRSGVNSPLHF. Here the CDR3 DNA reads TGTGCCAGCAGTTTACGATCAGGGGTTAATTCACCCCTCCACTTT.